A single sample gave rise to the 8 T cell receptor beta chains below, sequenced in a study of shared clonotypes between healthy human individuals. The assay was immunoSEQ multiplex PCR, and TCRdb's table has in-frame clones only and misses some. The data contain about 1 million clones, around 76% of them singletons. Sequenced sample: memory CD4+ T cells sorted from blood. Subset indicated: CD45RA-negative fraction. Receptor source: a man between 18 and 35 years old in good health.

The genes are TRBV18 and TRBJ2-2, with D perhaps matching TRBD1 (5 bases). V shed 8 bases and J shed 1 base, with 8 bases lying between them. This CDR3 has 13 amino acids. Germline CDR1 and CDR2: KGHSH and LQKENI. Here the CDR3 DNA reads TGTGCCAGCAAAGGACAGAACACCGGGGAGCTGTTTTTT. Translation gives CASKGQNTGELFF.

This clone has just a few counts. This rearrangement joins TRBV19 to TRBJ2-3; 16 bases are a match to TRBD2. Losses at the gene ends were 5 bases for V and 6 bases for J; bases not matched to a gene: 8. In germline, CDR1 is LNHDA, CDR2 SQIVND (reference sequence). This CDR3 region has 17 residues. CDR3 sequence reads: CASSFGTSGGARDTQYF. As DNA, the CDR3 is TGTGCCAGTAGTTTTGGGACTAGCGGGGGGGCGAGGGATACGCAGTATTTT. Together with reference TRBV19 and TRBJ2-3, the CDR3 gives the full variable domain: DGGITQSPKYLFRKEGQNVTLSCEQNLNHDAMYWYRQDPGQGLRLIYYSQIVNDFQKGDIAEGYSVSREKKESFPLTVTSAQKNPTAFYLCASSFGTSGGARDTQYFGPGTRLTVL.

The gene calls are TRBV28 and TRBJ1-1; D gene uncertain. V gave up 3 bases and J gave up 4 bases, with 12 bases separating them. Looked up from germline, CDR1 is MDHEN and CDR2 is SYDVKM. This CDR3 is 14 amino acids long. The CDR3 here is CASSLPGGSTEAFF. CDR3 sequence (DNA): TGTGCCAGCAGTTTGCCGGGCGGGAGCACTGAAGCTTTCTTT.

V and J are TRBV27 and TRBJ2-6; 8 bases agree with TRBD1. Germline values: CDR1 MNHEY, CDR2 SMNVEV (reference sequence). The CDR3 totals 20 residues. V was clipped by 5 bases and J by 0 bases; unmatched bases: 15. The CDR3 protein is CASSPKVRDRTYSGANVLTF. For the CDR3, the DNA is TGTGCCAGCAGTCCGAAAGTGAGGGACAGGACTTACTCTGGGGCCAACGTCCTGACTTTC.

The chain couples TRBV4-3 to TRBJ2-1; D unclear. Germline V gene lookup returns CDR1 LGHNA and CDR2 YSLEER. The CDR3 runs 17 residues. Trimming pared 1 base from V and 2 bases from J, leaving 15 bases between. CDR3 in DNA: TGCGCCAGCAGCCAAGGGGGTTACGGGCCGGCCTACAATGAGCAGTTCTTC. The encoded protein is CASSQGGYGPAYNEQFF.

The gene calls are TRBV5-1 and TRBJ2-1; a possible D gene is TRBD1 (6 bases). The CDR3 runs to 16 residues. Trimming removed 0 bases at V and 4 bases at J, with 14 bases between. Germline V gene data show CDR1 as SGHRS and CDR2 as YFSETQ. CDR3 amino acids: CASSLADFQGYNEQFF. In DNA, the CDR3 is TGCGCCAGCAGCTTGGCCGATTTCCAGGGGTACAATGAGCAGTTCTTC.

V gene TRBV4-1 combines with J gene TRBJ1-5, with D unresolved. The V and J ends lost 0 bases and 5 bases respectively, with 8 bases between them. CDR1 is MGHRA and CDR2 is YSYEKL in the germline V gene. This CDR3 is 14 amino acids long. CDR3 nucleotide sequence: TGCGCCAGCAGCCAAGATGGGGAGTATCAGCCCCAGCATTTT. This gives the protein CASSQDGEYQPQHF.

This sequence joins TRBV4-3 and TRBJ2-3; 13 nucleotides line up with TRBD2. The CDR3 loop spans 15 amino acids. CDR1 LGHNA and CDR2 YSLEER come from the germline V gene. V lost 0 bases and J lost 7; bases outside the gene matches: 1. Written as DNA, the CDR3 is TGCGCCAGCAGCCAAGAGACTAGCGGGAGGAATACGCAGTATTTT. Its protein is CASSQETSGRNTQYF.